A selection of T cell receptor beta chains follows, all from one sample in a study of shared clonotypes between healthy human individuals. Clones were sequenced by immunoSEQ multiplex PCR, and TCRdb holds only the in-frame ones, with some missing. In the table there are 190,000 or so clones, approximately 61% of which are singletons. The sequencing sample was made of memory CD4+ T cells sorted from blood. These receptors came from a man aged 30-40 years in good health. Each CDR3 is given without its conserved first and last residue. Fields, in order: V gene, D gene, CDR3 protein. A D gene is named only where the DNA matches it firmly.

v_gene: TRBV7-6; d_gene: NA; CDR3aa: ASSLEGGVEKLF
v_gene: TRBV2; d_gene: NA; CDR3aa: ASSETGTLLRGYT
v_gene: TRBV27; d_gene: NA; CDR3aa: ASSRVDNYGYT
v_gene: TRBV7-3; d_gene: NA; CDR3aa: ASSLTARAYQETQY
v_gene: TRBV30; d_gene: NA; CDR3aa: AWRPGAGEKLF
v_gene: TRBV7-2; d_gene: NA; CDR3aa: ASSPRQVETQY
v_gene: TRBV30; d_gene: TRBD2; CDR3aa: AWSVSLAGNTGELF
v_gene: TRBV30; d_gene: NA; CDR3aa: AWSKGWESSYEQY
v_gene: TRBV19; d_gene: NA; CDR3aa: ASTYKDRFNEQF
v_gene: TRBV5-1; d_gene: TRBD1; CDR3aa: ASSLQGAAYNEQF
v_gene: TRBV6-5; d_gene: NA; CDR3aa: ASTGTRYEQY
v_gene: TRBV29-1; d_gene: TRBD2; CDR3aa: SGRYFGGSSTDTQY
v_gene: TRBV30; d_gene: NA; CDR3aa: ALTRESGANVLT
v_gene: TRBV6-5; d_gene: NA; CDR3aa: ASSYLGGEKLF
v_gene: TRBV11-2; d_gene: TRBD2; CDR3aa: ATSGAGETQY
v_gene: TRBV18; d_gene: NA; CDR3aa: ASSPPGVTGGEETQY
v_gene: TRBV2; d_gene: TRBD2; CDR3aa: AGKLAGPYEQY
v_gene: TRBV2; d_gene: TRBD1; CDR3aa: ASSETGLNEQY
v_gene: TRBV5-4; d_gene: TRBD1; CDR3aa: ASRPGTANTGELF
v_gene: TRBV7-2; d_gene: TRBD1; CDR3aa: ASSPGQGFNQPQH
v_gene: TRBV4-3; d_gene: NA; CDR3aa: ASSQGTGSNQPQH
v_gene: TRBV5-4; d_gene: TRBD2; CDR3aa: ASSLGGLASGRSNEQF
v_gene: TRBV27; d_gene: TRBD1; CDR3aa: ASSRTGIGARTNEKLF
v_gene: TRBV10-2; d_gene: NA; CDR3aa: ASRGRANYGYT
v_gene: TRBV2; d_gene: NA; CDR3aa: ASSVYSNQPQH
v_gene: TRBV28; d_gene: NA; CDR3aa: ASRGTSVNYGYT
v_gene: TRBV5-4; d_gene: NA; CDR3aa: ASSLAQSQETQY
v_gene: TRBV29-1; d_gene: NA; CDR3aa: SVLHGEGYEKLF
v_gene: TRBV7-2; d_gene: NA; CDR3aa: ASSLDGSSYGEQF
v_gene: TRBV14; d_gene: TRBD2; CDR3aa: ASSQRFGREAANEQF
v_gene: TRBV18; d_gene: NA; CDR3aa: ASSPQRKGINTEAF
v_gene: TRBV5-4; d_gene: TRBD1; CDR3aa: ASSIRGPMNTEAF
v_gene: TRBV28; d_gene: NA; CDR3aa: ASSEQAFSYEQY
v_gene: TRBV28; d_gene: TRBD1; CDR3aa: ASSPRRTGGSGYT
v_gene: TRBV2; d_gene: NA; CDR3aa: ASSVSMNTEAF
v_gene: TRBV5-5; d_gene: TRBD1; CDR3aa: ASSLRPTGGQETQY
v_gene: TRBV4-3; d_gene: TRBD1; CDR3aa: ASSHRGLDYGYT
v_gene: TRBV2; d_gene: NA; CDR3aa: ASKTGSYEQY
v_gene: TRBV10-3; d_gene: TRBD1; CDR3aa: AIRGGQGAHQPQH
v_gene: TRBV9; d_gene: TRBD2; CDR3aa: ASSSTSGGTQY
v_gene: TRBV5-6; d_gene: NA; CDR3aa: ASSPEAGSDTQY
v_gene: TRBV11-2; d_gene: NA; CDR3aa: ASNQKPTAGAF
v_gene: TRBV18; d_gene: NA; CDR3aa: ASSPRSSLSYEQY
v_gene: TRBV6-5; d_gene: TRBD2; CDR3aa: ASRRSGRDYEQY
v_gene: TRBV4-1; d_gene: NA; CDR3aa: ASSQAGSETQY
v_gene: TRBV5-1; d_gene: TRBD1; CDR3aa: ASSLWRRLEGQAMNIGELF
v_gene: TRBV11-2; d_gene: NA; CDR3aa: ASSLDPVRGHGYT
v_gene: TRBV7-2; d_gene: NA; CDR3aa: ASSFDVIGTFGYT
v_gene: TRBV7-2; d_gene: NA; CDR3aa: ASSLGGTDFYEQY
v_gene: TRBV30; d_gene: TRBD1; CDR3aa: AQDRGFNGNTIY
v_gene: TRBV28; d_gene: NA; CDR3aa: ASTPPGNYGYT
v_gene: TRBV5-4; d_gene: NA; CDR3aa: ASSPLGGNNEQF
v_gene: TRBV28; d_gene: TRBD1; CDR3aa: ASSLVRGSYNEQF
v_gene: TRBV11-2; d_gene: NA; CDR3aa: ASSQEGQVKNIQY
v_gene: TRBV5-4; d_gene: TRBD1; CDR3aa: ASSTGAGTGQGYT
v_gene: TRBV9; d_gene: TRBD1; CDR3aa: ASSNPQGGLGDNEQF
v_gene: TRBV18; d_gene: TRBD2; CDR3aa: ASSYSGGEGDTQY
v_gene: TRBV19; d_gene: NA; CDR3aa: ASSIPTVPYNQPQH
v_gene: TRBV5-1; d_gene: NA; CDR3aa: ASSHRSRGRQETQY
v_gene: TRBV7-2; d_gene: NA; CDR3aa: ASSSSTPSYNEQF